This T cell receptor (beta chain) was sequenced in a study of breast tumors, draining lymph nodes, adjacent tissues. Study-level points and caveats: Data only fit, rather than demonstrated, lymph node origin of most tumor T cells. Data fit most tumor T cells coming from lymph node, expanding in tumor. Tumor TCR diversity was below lymph nodes but above nontumor tissue.

TCRdb analysed the multiplex PCR reads with MiXCR anew, one entry per CDR3 protein. The sample has more than 12,000 distinct CDR3 sequences, around 50% seen once. Turning to this clonotype: Its antigen remains unknown.

Germline CDR1 SGHTA, CDR2 FQGNSA. V lost 2 bases to trimming and J lost 7 bases, with 18 bases between them. This CDR3 is 15 amino acids long. Sequenced input: tumor-adjacent breast tissue. This receptor was identified in a female donor with breast cancer. Some clones in this sample may be carry-over from other donors' samples. The rearrangement links TRBV7-2 to TRBJ2-7; the D gene is possibly TRBD2 (5 bases). The CDR3 sequence: CASSLSLGSTGEQYF. The DNA of the CDR3 is TGTGCCAGCAGCTTAAGTTTGGGGTCGACGGGGGAGCAGTACTTC.